The 10 T cell receptor beta chains below all came from one sample that was sequenced in a study of tumor-infiltrating lymphocytes in primary liver carcinoma. The tissue used was unsorted bulk material of roughly 17-32 mg. RNA and DNA were co-extracted from it with the AllPrep DNA/RNA mini kit. The input was about 490 ng total RNA; TCR beta cDNA was made from it with a constant-region primer. Nested multiplex PCR, run for three rounds with slightly modified ARM-PCR, yielded TCR beta libraries. Both of the initial two PCR rounds ran for around 9 cycles and employed TRBV1-TRBV30 forward primers alongside a C-beta reverse primer. TCRdb re-analysed the multiplex PCR reads in MiXCR, keeping a single row per CDR3 protein. Counted here are about 110,000 distinct CDR3 sequences, around 84% occurring once; the ten biggest clones make up about a fifth. What was sequenced was liver tumor tissue from sampling region 3. Subset meaning: tumor region T3, left-lateral pole. Every receptor here comes from a middle-aged man with primary liver carcinoma and hepatitis B virus infection.

This clonotype was recorded once. One end of the junction does not line up with germline, which may come from a read error. This chain connects TRBV29-1 to TRBJ2-3; 8 bases agree with TRBD1. Germline assignment: CDR1 SQVTM and CDR2 ANQGSEA. The CDR3 loop spans 11 amino acids. CDR3 coding DNA: TGCAGGGTCGCGGGACAGGATAAGCAGTATTTT. Encoded protein: CRVAGQDKQYF.

The sample holds one count of this clonotype. Likely a read error: the CDR3 ends without its conserved phenylalanine or tryptophan. The V call is TRBV29-1, the J call TRBJ2-5; possible D gene TRBD2, 5 bases. The CDR3 is 12 residues long. Germline V CDR1 and CDR2: SQVTM, ANQGSEA. CDR3 protein: CSVLESQETQYY. Here the CDR3 DNA reads TGTAGCGTTCTGGAGAGCCAAGAGACCCAGTACTAC.

In this sample, this clonotype turned up once. This CDR3 reads CSINSSSYEQYF. The CDR3, as DNA: TGCAGTATTAACTCGAGCTCCTACGAGCAGTACTTC. V and J are TRBV29-1 and TRBJ2-7; unclear D gene. The CDR3 is made up of 12 amino acids. Germline V gene data show CDR1 as SQVTM and CDR2 as ANQGSEA.

Regarding this clonotype: One junction end does not reproduce the germline sequence, and a read error may be involved. This rearrangement joins TRBV4-2 to TRBJ2-1, with D possibly being TRBD2 (6 bases). Germline-derived CDR1 and CDR2 are LGHNA and YNFKEQ. The CDR3 runs 15 residues. The CDR3 here is CTSSQDWTTGGEQFF. CDR3 bases: TGTACCAGCAGTCAAGACTGGACTACCGGCGGTGAGCAGTTCTTC.

Note on this clonotype: This CDR3 fails to terminate in the conserved phenylalanine or tryptophan, so it likely reflects a read error. Because the CDR3's place on the DNA is in doubt, the DNA is left out and the CDR3 is given as listed by TCRdb. V usage is TRBV12-3 or TRBV12-4 and J usage is TRBJ2-7; the table's D gene call, TRBD1, was not cross checked with the DNA. The CDR3 extends over 18 residues, inclusive of both ends. The CDR3 protein is CASSYGRGDRAPFYEHYI.

As to this clonotype: A much larger clone differs from this one at a single base, so this may be a read error. The CDR3 carries no conserved terminal phenylalanine or tryptophan, so it likely arises from a read error. The chain links TRBV28 to TRBJ2-1; no definite D call. The germline V gene has CDR1 MDHEN and CDR2 SYDVKM. The CDR3 consists of 15 residues. Trimming removed 2 bases at V and 7 bases at J, with 15 bases between. The CDR3 region has the DNA TGTGCCAGCAGTTTAAGAGGTAGCCGGCGGAATGAGCAGTTCTTA. Protein: CASSLRGSRRNEQFL.

This sequence joins TRBV2 and TRBJ2-6; maybe TRBD1 (5 bases). V lost 7 bases and J 0 bases, leaving 10 bases between the germline ends. Germline CDR1 is SNHLY and CDR2 is FYNNEI. The CDR3 totals 15 residues. The CDR3 DNA is TGTGCCAGCACTTACAGGAGCTCTGGGGCCAACGTCCTGACTTTC. Its translation: CASTYRSSGANVLTF.

Remarks on this clonotype: A read error may be the cause here, since a much bigger clone is one base away. The rearrangement uses TRBV5-1 and TRBJ2-2; D is unclear. The CDR3 contains 11 residues. Germline V gives CDR1 SGHRS, CDR2 YFSETQ. CDR3 protein: CTSKKYEELFF. The CDR3, as DNA: TGCACCAGCAAGAAGTACGAGGAGCTGTTTTTT. Complete variable domain (other parts from reference TRBV5-1 and TRBJ2-2): KAGVTQTPRYLIKTRGQQVTLSCSPISGHRSVSWYQQTPGQGLQFLFEYFSETQRNKGNFPGRFSGRQFSNSRSEMNVSTLELGDSALYLCTSKKYEELFFGEGSRLTVL.

Comments on this clonotype: The junction and the germline gene differ at one end; a read error may be behind it. The V and J genes are TRBV29-1 and TRBJ2-2, with 10 bases identical to TRBD2. The CDR3 length is 15 residues. Germline V lookup: CDR1 SQVTM, CDR2 ANQGSEA. CDR3 in amino acids: CIVGTSAADTGELFF. For the CDR3, the DNA is TGCATCGTTGGGACTAGCGCAGCGGACACCGGGGAGCTGTTTTTT.

The chain employs TRBV6-5 and TRBJ1-4; no firm D call. The CDR3 consists of 15 residues. V shed 3 bases and J shed 4 bases, with 12 bases lying between them. Looked up from germline, CDR1 is MNHEY and CDR2 is SVGAGI. CDR3 DNA: TGTGCCAGCAGTTATTCGCCCCCAATTAATGAAAAACTGTTTTTT. This encodes CASSYSPPINEKLFF.